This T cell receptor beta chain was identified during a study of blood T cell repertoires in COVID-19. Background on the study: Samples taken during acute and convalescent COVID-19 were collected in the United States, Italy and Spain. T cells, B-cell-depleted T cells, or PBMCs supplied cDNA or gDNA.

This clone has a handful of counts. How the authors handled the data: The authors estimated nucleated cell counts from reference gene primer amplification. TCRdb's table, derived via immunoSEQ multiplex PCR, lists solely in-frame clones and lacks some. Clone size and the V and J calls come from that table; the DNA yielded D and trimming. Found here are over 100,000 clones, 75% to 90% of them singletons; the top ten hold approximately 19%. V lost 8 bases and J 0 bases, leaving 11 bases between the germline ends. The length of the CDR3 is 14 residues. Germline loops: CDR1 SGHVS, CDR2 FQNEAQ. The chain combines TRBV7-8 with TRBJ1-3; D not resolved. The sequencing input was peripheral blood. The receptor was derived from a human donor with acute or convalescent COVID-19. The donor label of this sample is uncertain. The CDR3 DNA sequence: TGTGCCAGCGCGAGAGGGCTCTCTGGAAACACCATATATTTT. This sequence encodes CASARGLSGNTIYF.